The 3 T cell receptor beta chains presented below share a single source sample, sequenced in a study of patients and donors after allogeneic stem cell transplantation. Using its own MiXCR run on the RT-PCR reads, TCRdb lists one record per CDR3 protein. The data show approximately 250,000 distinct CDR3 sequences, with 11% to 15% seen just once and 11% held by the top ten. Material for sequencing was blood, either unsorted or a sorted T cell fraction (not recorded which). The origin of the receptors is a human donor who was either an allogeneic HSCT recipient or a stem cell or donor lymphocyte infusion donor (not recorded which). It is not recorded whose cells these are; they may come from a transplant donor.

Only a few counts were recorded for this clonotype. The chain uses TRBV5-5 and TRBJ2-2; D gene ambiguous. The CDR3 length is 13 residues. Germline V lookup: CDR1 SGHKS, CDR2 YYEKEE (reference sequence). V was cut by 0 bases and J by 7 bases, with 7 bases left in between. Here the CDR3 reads CASSLAASGELFF. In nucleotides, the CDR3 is TGTGCCAGCAGCTTGGCCGCTAGCGGGGAGCTGTTTTTT.

The CDR3 DNA is TGTGCCAGCAAAACGGGGGTAGATACGCAGTATTTT. This gives the protein CASKTGVDTQYF. V and J are TRBV7-8 and TRBJ2-3, with a tentative D call TRBD2 (6 bases). This CDR3 region has 12 residues. CDR1 and CDR2 (germline): SGHVS, FQNEAQ. V dropped 7 bases and J dropped 5 bases, with 10 bases sitting between them.

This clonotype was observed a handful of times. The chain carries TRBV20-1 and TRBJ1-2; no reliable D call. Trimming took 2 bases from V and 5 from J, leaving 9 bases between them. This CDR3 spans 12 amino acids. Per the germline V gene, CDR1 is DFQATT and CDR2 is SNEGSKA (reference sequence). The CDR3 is CSARPGWYGYTF. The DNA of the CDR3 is TGCAGTGCTAGACCGGGGTGGTATGGCTACACCTTC.